Only a few counts were recorded for the clone carrying this T cell receptor beta chain. The antigen is undetermined. Clones were sequenced by immunoSEQ multiplex PCR, and TCRdb holds only the in-frame ones, with some missing. The repertoire holds a few hundred thousand clones, with over 75% as singletons. The sample is drawn from a study of Ad26.COV2.S vaccination and SARS-CoV-2 variants. Study-level findings and limits: Once vaccination had occurred, spike-specific CD8+ and CD4+ T cell responses reportedly showed substantial breadth.

Germline-derived CDR1 and CDR2 are GTSNPN and SVGIG (reference sequence). V trimming: 3 bases; J trimming: 4 bases; junction bases outside the gene matches: 3. CDR3 size: 13 residues. The treatment: roughly 18 received Ad26.COV2.S at low or high dose, single or two shots; roughly five received placebo; per-sample allocation not given. At day 63 after the first vaccine or placebo injection, samples were drawn. The sample was peripheral blood, taken in a trial of Ad26.COV2.S vaccine versus placebo. The genes are TRBV30 and TRBJ1-2, with 9 bases lining up with TRBD1. The source of this sequence is a person between 18 and 59 years old who received the Ad26.COV2.S COVID-19 vaccine or a placebo. The CDR3 sequence: CAWSPGQGYGYTF. Written as DNA, the CDR3 is TGTGCCTGGAGCCCGGGACAGGGCTATGGCTACACCTTC.